This TCR beta chain was sequenced in a study of blood T cell repertoires in COVID-19. Study overall: The cDNA or gDNA used as material had been derived from T cells, B-cell-depleted T cells, or PBMCs.

Using immunoSEQ multiplex PCR, the repertoire was profiled, and TCRdb retains in-frame clones only, with some absent. The sample shows 130,000 to 150,000 clones, approximately 83% of them seen only once. Cohorts were determined from participant-reported clinical history. The specimen was PBMCs or T cells enriched from blood (not recorded which). This sequence was found in a man aged 50 or older who had recovered from COVID-19.

For the CDR3, the DNA is TGTGCCAGCAGTTACCCTACTCGGGATGAGCAGTTCTTC. Translating gives CASSYPTRDEQFF. The chain is built from TRBV6-5 and TRBJ2-1; D is unresolved. The germline gives CDR1 MNHEY, CDR2 SVGAGI. Trimming stripped 2 bases from V and 8 bases from J, with 10 bases between. CDR3 length equals 13 residues.